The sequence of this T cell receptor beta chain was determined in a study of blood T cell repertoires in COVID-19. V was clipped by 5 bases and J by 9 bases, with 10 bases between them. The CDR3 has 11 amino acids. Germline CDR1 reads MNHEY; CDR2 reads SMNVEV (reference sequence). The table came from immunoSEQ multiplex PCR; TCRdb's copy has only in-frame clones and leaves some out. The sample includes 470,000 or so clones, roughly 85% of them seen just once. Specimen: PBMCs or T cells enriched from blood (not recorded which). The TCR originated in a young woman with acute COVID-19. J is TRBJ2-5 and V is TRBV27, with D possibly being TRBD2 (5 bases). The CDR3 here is CASSEGMAQYF. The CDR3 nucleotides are TGTGCCAGCAGTGAGGGAATGGCCCAGTACTTC.